The source of this T cell receptor (beta chain) is a study of shared clonotypes between healthy human individuals. Unsorted samples used roughly 99 million PBMCs for genomic DNA. The data were produced by immunoSEQ multiplex PCR, yet TCRdb's version contains in-frame clones alone and is incomplete. The sample includes around 480,000 clones, 75% to 80% of them seen just once. Per germline, CDR1 LNHNV and CDR2 YYDKDF (reference sequence). The CDR3 contains 16 residues. Between the trimmed V and J ends, which lost 0 bases and 4 bases, there was a span of 13 bases. Specimen: PBMCs. The chain recombines TRBV15 with TRBJ1-3; a weak D match, TRBD1 (6 bases). This TCR derives from a woman in her 40s in good health. Some clones in this sample may be carry-over from other donors' samples. CDR3 nucleotides: TGTGCCACCAGCAGAGACTTGGTGGGGGCCGGAAACACCATATATTTT. Translated: CATSRDLVGAGNTIYF.